These 23 T cell receptor beta chains were all obtained from the same sample, sequenced in a study of memory CD4+ T cells and cytomegalovirus serostatus (dated by TCRdb to the late 2010s). Libraries came from the immunoSEQ multiplex PCR assay. Sourced from immuneACCESS, this table was stored by TCRdb with only in-frame sequences that have V and J called. A share of the clones is absent; for the studies checked, an unresolved V gene accounts for under half, and the remainder has no known explanation. This sample comprises tens of thousands of clones, approximately 75% of them detected only once. 1% of the sample comes from the top ten. Single viable CD3+CD4+CD8-CD45RO+ cells were sorted as memory CD4+ T cells on a FACSAria II. The sequenced material came from memory CD4+ T cells from blood. The source is an adult in good health and CMV-seronegative.

This chain uses TRBV10-3 with TRBJ2-2; a possible D gene is TRBD1 (6 bases). The length of the CDR3 is 14 residues. V lost 2 bases, J lost 3 bases, and 7 bases lay in between. CDR1 is ENHRY, CDR2 SYGVKD, per germline. The CDR3 protein is CAISEAGDTGELFF. CDR3 in DNA: TGTGCCATCAGTGAGGCAGGGGACACCGGGGAGCTGTTTTTT.

The chain links TRBV14 to TRBJ2-5; TRBD2 agrees at 10 bases. This CDR3 is 15 amino acids long. V lost 4 bases, J lost 5 bases, and 7 bases stayed unmatched. CDR1 and CDR2 (germline): SGHDN, FVKESK. The chain's CDR3 is CASSPGTSELETQYF. Written as DNA, the CDR3 is TGTGCCAGCAGCCCAGGGACTAGCGAATTGGAGACCCAGTACTTC.

This chain uses TRBV9 with TRBJ1-2, with D hard to call. Trimming cost V 4 bases and J 8 bases, with 21 bases left between them. This CDR3 comprises 15 residues. Per germline, CDR1 SGDLS and CDR2 YYNGEE. The CDR3 loop is CASSQLAQSVGGYTF. CDR3 bases: TGTGCCAGCAGCCAGTTAGCCCAGTCGGTTGGCGGCTACACCTTC. Full variable domain (missing parts from reference TRBV9 and TRBJ1-2): DSGVTQTPKHLITATGQRVTLRCSPRSGDLSVYWYQQSLDQGLQFLIQYYNGEERAKGNILERFSAQQFPDLHSELNLSSLELGDSALYFCASSQLAQSVGGYTFGSGTRLTVV.

The chain is built from TRBV19 and TRBJ2-1; tentative D call: TRBD1 (6 bases). CDR3 length: 15 residues. Germline values: CDR1 LNHDA, CDR2 SQIVND (reference sequence). Trimming pared 7 bases from V and 0 bases from J, leaving 13 bases between. The CDR3 here is CASNGRGHSYNEQFF. In DNA form, the CDR3 reads TGTGCCAGTAACGGACGGGGACACTCCTACAATGAGCAGTTCTTC.

The sample holds a few counts of this clone. The chain recombines TRBV28 with TRBJ1-2; TRBD1 is a possible D gene (6 bases). V lost 6 bases to trimming and J lost 0 bases, with 8 bases between them. Germline-derived CDR1 and CDR2 are MDHEN and SYDVKM. The CDR3 covers 13 residues. The CDR3 coding sequence is TGTGCCAGCAGGGACAGCCCTAACTATGGCTACACCTTC. This encodes CASRDSPNYGYTF.

The chain carries TRBV2 and TRBJ2-2; D possibly corresponds to TRBD1 (5 bases). The CDR3 is made up of 13 amino acids. V lost 6 bases and J lost 5, with 10 bases in between. The germline V gene has CDR1 SNHLY and CDR2 FYNNEI. The CDR3 reads CASRVQVTGELFF. The DNA for the CDR3 is TGTGCCAGCAGGGTACAGGTAACCGGGGAGCTGTTTTTT.

V is TRBV21-1 and J is TRBJ2-2. TRBV21-1 is a listed pseudogene. This CDR3 has 17 residues. This CDR3 is CASSKQDDPSPPGELFF. The CDR3 bases are TGTGCCAGCAGCAAACAGGACGACCCCTCCCCGCCCGGGGAGCTGTTTTTT.

The DNA for the CDR3 is TGTGCCTGGAGTGTACAACCCATCTATGGCTACACCTTC. Translation: CAWSVQPIYGYTF. V gene TRBV30 combines with J gene TRBJ1-2; D uncertain. Germline V gene lookup returns CDR1 GTSNPN and CDR2 SVGIG (reference sequence). CDR3 length: 13 amino acids. V was trimmed by 0 bases and J by 4 bases, leaving 9 bases between them.

J is TRBJ2-6 and V is TRBV19; the match to TRBD2 covers 8 bases. The junction had 5 bases not matched to a gene; V was cut back by 7 bases and J by 0 bases. The germline CDR1 and CDR2 sequences are LNHDA and SQIVND (reference sequence). CDR3 size: 16 residues. CDR3 in DNA: TGTGCCAGTATTCGGGAGGGCGACTCTGGGGCCAACGTCCTGACTTTC. Translation gives CASIREGDSGANVLTF.

A single count supports this clone. This chain links TRBV4-3 with TRBJ2-7; no firm D call. The CDR3 consists of 15 residues. Germline lookup yields CDR1 LGHNA and CDR2 YSLEER. The V and J ends lost 1 base and 2 bases respectively, with 12 bases between them. CDR3 sequence (DNA): TGCGCCAGCAGCCAAGTTGTTGCAGCAGCCTACGAGCAGTACTTC. It codes for CASSQVVAAAYEQYF.

CDR3 nucleotides: TGCGCCAGCAGCCAAGAGCGGTCGGGCGGGAAATATACGCAGTATTTT. It codes for CASSQERSGGKYTQYF. V usage is TRBV4-1 and J usage is TRBJ2-3; the D gene is possibly TRBD2 (6 bases). Trimming left V 0 bases short and J 7 bases short, with 17 bases between. The CDR3 consists of 16 residues. Germline V gene lookup returns CDR1 MGHRA and CDR2 YSYEKL.

The chain couples TRBV2 to TRBJ2-5; perhaps TRBD1 as D (6 bases). The CDR3 totals 13 residues. CDR1 and CDR2 (germline): SNHLY, FYNNEI. V was shortened by 5 bases and J by 4 bases, with 11 bases between the two germline ends. The CDR3 is CASSRQDGETQYF. CDR3 sequence (DNA): TGTGCCAGCAGTCGACAGGATGGAGAGACCCAGTACTTC.

In nucleotides, the CDR3 is TGTGCCAGCAGCCGGGGGACAGGTATACCGAACGGCTACGAGCAGTACTTC. Translated: CASSRGTGIPNGYEQYF. This chain uses TRBV27 with TRBJ2-7; 8 bases line up with TRBD1. The CDR3 spans 17 residues. The V gene's germline CDR1 is MNHEY and CDR2 SMNVEV (reference sequence). V trimming: 6 bases; J trimming: 3 bases; junction bases outside the gene matches: 16.

The chain links TRBV30 to TRBJ1-1, with 7 bases matching TRBD1. The CDR3 runs 11 residues. Trimming at V came to 5 bases and at J to 6 bases, leaving 3 bases not matched to a gene. CDR1 and CDR2 (germline): GTSNPN, SVGIG (reference sequence). CDR3 residues: CAWQQGSEAFF. CDR3 DNA: TGTGCCTGGCAACAGGGGTCTGAAGCTTTCTTT.

This clone came up a few times. The rearrangement uses TRBV6-5 and TRBJ1-3, with D perhaps matching TRBD1 (5 bases). V shed 0 bases and J shed 3 bases, with 6 bases lying between them. The CDR3 length is 14 residues. Germline CDR1 and CDR2: MNHEY and SVGAGI. The CDR3 nucleotides are TGTGCCAGCAGTTACTCAGACAGTGGAAACACCATATATTTT. It codes for CASSYSDSGNTIYF.

The V gene is TRBV29-1, the J gene TRBJ2-1; D gene unclear. Germline values: CDR1 SQVTM, CDR2 ANQGSEA. The CDR3 totals 15 residues. Trimming cost V 5 bases and J 0 bases, with 14 bases left between them. This chain's CDR3 is CSVKGGFSSYNEQFF. The CDR3 DNA sequence: TGCAGCGTTAAGGGTGGCTTCAGCTCCTACAATGAGCAGTTCTTC.

The rearrangement links TRBV13 to TRBJ1-1; 8 positions agree with TRBD1. This CDR3 comprises 14 residues. The ends lost 2 bases at V and 11 bases at J; junction bases unmatched: 10. Germline assignment: CDR1 PRHDT and CDR2 FYEKMQ (reference sequence). CDR3 residues: CASSLTAQGAIAFF. The DNA for the CDR3 is TGTGCCAGCAGCTTAACGGCGCAGGGGGCGATTGCTTTCTTT.

The chain recombines TRBV28 with TRBJ1-5; TRBD1 might be the D (5 bases). The CDR3 loop spans 15 amino acids. Deletions cut 6 bases from V and 8 bases from J, with 20 bases between. CDR1 is MDHEN and CDR2 is SYDVKM in the germline V gene. In DNA form, the CDR3 reads TGTGCCAGCAGGCCTCTGGCGGGACGCTGGGAGCCCCAGCATTTT. Encoded protein: CASRPLAGRWEPQHF.

This chain connects TRBV12-5 to TRBJ1-5; D not certain. The CDR3 has 14 amino acids. The ends were cut back, 0 bases at V and 7 bases at J, with 10 bases in the middle. CDR1 is LGHNT and CDR2 is FRNRAP in the germline V gene. The CDR3 DNA follows: TGTGCTAGTGGTTTGGTTTCTACGGGCCAGCCCCAGCATTTT. Its protein product is CASGLVSTGQPQHF.

The V gene is TRBV27, the J gene TRBJ2-5; D might be TRBD1 or TRBD2, each matching 5 bases. Germline lookup yields CDR1 MNHEY and CDR2 SMNVEV (reference sequence). Trimming removed 2 bases from V and 4 bases from J, with 8 bases in between. This CDR3 contains 13 residues. In nucleotides, the CDR3 is TGTGCCAGCAGTTTACCTGGGGGAGAGACCCAGTACTTC. Its protein is CASSLPGGETQYF.

The chain uses TRBV7-2 and TRBJ2-2; possibly TRBD1 for D (5 bases). The V and J ends lost 1 base and 4 bases respectively, with 13 bases between them. Germline lookup yields CDR1 SGHTA and CDR2 FQGNSA. The CDR3 runs 16 residues. The CDR3 protein is CASSLEGRATTGELFF. The CDR3 coding sequence is TGTGCCAGCAGCTTAGAGGGGCGCGCTACCACCGGGGAGCTGTTTTTT.

This clone was observed a single time. The rearrangement uses TRBV20-1 and TRBJ2-3, with D unclear. Trimming took off 5 bases at V and 6 bases at J, with 6 bases between the two ends. Germline lookup yields CDR1 DFQATT and CDR2 SNEGSKA (reference sequence). This CDR3 is 10 amino acids long. The CDR3 is CSARQDTQYF. The CDR3 nucleotides read TGCAGTGCTCGCCAGGATACGCAGTATTTT.

The V and J genes are TRBV30 and TRBJ2-2; D gene ambiguous. Trimming took 4 bases from V and 1 from J, leaving 4 bases between them. The CDR3 has 12 residues. The germline CDR1 and CDR2 sequences are GTSNPN and SVGIG (reference sequence). The CDR3: CAWTRNTGELFF. As DNA, the CDR3 is TGTGCCTGGACGAGGAACACCGGGGAGCTGTTTTTT.